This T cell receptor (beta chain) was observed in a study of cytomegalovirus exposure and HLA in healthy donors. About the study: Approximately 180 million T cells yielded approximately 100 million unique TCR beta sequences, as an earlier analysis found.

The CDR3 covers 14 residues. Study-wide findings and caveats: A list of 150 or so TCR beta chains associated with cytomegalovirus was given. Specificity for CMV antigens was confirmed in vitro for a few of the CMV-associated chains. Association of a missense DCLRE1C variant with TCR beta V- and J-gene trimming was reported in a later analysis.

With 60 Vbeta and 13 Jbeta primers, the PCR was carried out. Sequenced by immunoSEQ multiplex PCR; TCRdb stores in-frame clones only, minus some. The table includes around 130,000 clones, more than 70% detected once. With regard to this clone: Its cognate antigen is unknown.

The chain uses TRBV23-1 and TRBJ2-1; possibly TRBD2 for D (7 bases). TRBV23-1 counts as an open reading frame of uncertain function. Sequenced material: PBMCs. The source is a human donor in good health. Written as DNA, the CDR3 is TGCGCTTACCTGGGGGGGGCGCCAGTCTATGAGCAGTTCTTC. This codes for CAYLGGAPVYEQFF.